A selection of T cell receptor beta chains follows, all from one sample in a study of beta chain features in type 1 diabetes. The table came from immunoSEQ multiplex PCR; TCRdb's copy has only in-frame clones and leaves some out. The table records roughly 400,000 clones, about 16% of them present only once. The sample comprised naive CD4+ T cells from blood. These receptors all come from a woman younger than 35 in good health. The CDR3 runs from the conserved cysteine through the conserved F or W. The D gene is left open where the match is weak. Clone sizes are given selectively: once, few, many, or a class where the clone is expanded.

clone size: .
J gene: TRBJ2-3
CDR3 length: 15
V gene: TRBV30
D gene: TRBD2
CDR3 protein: CAWSVRSGGTNTQYF
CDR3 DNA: TGTGCCTGGAGTGTACGATCGGGAGGGACGAATACGCAGTATTTT

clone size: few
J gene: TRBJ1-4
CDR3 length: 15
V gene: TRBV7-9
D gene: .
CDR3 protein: CASSSMRQVREKLFF
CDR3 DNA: TGTGCCAGCAGCTCAATGAGACAGGTTCGGGAAAAACTGTTTTTT

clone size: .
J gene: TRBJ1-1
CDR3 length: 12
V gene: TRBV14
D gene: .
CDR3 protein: CASGWLPTEAFF
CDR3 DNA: TGTGCCAGCGGCTGGTTGCCCACTGAAGCTTTCTTT

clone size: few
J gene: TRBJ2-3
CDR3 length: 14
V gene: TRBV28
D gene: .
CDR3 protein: CASSRQLPTDTQYF
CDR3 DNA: TGTGCCAGCAGCCGACAACTCCCCACAGATACGCAGTATTTT

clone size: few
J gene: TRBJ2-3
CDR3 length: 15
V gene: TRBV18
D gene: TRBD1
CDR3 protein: CASSPVQGITDTQYF
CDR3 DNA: TGTGCCAGCTCACCGGTACAGGGGATCACAGATACGCAGTATTTT

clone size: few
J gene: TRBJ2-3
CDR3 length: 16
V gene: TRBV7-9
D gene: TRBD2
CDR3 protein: CASSSTSGPGTDTQYF
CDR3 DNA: TGTGCCAGCAGCTCTACTAGCGGCCCCGGCACAGATACGCAGTATTTT

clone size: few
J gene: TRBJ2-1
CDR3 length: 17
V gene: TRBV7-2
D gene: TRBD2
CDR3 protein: CASSLVASGRGNNEQFF
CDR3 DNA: TGTGCCAGCAGCTTAGTAGCTAGCGGGAGGGGAAACAATGAGCAGTTCTTC

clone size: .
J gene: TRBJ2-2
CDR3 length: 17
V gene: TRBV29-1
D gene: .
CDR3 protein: CSVKGLSGQRNTGELFF
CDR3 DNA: TGCAGCGTTAAAGGTCTTTCAGGACAGAGGAACACCGGGGAGCTGTTTTTT

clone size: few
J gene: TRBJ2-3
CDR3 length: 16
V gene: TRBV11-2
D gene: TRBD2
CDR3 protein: CASSSKPGLVTDTQYF
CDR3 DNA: TGTGCCAGCAGCTCAAAACCGGGACTAGTGACAGATACGCAGTATTTT

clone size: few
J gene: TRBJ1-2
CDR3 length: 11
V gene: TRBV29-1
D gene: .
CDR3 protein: CSVEGQVGYTF
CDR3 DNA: TGCAGCGTTGAGGGGCAGGTTGGCTACACCTTC

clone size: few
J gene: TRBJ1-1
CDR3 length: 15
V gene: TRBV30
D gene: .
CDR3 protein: CAWSPSLARRTEAFF
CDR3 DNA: TGTGCCTGGAGTCCCAGCTTGGCCCGGAGGACTGAAGCTTTCTTT

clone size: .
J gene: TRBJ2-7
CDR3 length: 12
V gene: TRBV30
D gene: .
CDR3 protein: CAWSVRSLEQYF
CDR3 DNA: TGTGCCTGGAGTGTACGGAGTCTCGAGCAGTACTTC

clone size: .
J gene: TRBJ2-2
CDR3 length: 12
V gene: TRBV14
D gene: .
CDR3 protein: CASSPGLSKLFF
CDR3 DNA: TGTGCCAGCAGCCCCGGACTATCCAAGCTGTTTTTT

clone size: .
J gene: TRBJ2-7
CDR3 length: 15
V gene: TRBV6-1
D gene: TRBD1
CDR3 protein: CASSEPGQGTREQYF
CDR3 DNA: TGTGCCAGCAGTGAACCGGGACAGGGGACGCGGGAGCAGTACTTC

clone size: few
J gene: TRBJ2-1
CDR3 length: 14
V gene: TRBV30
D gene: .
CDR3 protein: CAWKTLRASNEQFF
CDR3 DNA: TGTGCCTGGAAAACCCTGAGGGCCAGCAATGAGCAGTTCTTC

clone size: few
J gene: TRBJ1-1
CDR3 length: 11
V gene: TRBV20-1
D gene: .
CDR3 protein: CSGQLNTEAFF
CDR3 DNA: TGCAGCGGACAGCTAAACACTGAAGCTTTCTTT

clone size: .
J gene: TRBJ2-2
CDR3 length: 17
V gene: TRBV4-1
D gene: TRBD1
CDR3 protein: CASSQDARTGNTGELFF
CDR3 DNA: TGCGCCAGCAGCCAAGATGCTAGGACAGGGAACACCGGGGAGCTGTTTTTT

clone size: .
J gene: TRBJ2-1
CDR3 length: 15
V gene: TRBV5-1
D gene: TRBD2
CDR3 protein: CASSLTSGYYNEQFF
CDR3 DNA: TGCGCCAGCAGCTTGACTAGCGGGTACTACAATGAGCAGTTCTTC

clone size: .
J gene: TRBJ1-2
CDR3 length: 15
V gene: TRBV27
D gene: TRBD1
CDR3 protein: CASSDPGTGHYGYTF
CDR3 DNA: TGTGCCAGCAGTGATCCCGGGACAGGGCACTATGGCTACACCTTC

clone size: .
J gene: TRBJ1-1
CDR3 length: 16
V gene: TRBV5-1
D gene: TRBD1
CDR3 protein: CASSSRQGGLNTEAFF
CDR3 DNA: TGCGCCAGCAGCTCCCGACAGGGCGGTTTGAACACTGAAGCTTTCTTT

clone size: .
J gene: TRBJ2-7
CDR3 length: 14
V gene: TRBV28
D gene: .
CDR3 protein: CASRPQGPPYEQYF
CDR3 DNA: TGTGCCAGCAGACCCCAGGGTCCACCCTACGAGCAGTACTTC

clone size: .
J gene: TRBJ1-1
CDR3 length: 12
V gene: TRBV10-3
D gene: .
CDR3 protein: CAIGTLNTEAFF
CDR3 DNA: TGTGCCATCGGGACACTAAACACTGAAGCTTTCTTT

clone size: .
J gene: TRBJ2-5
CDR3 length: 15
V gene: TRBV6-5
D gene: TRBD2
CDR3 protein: CASSYGTNTQETQYF
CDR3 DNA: TGTGCCAGCAGTTACGGGACTAACACCCAAGAGACCCAGTACTTC

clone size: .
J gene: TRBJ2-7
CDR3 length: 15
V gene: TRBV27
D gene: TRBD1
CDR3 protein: CASSLYPGQGYRQYF
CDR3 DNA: TGTGCCAGCAGTTTATACCCAGGACAGGGCTATAGGCAGTACTTC

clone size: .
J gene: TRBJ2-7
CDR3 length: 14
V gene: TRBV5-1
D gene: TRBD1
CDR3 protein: CASIYWDRPYEQYF
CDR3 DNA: TGCGCCAGCATCTATTGGGACAGACCCTACGAGCAGTACTTC

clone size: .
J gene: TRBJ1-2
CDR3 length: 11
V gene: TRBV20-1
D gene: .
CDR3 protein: CSARDRYGYTF
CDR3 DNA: TGCAGTGCTAGAGACCGCTATGGCTACACCTTC

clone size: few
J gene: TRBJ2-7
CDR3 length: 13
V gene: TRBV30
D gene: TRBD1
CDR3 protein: CAWSLGTAYEQYF
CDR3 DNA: TGTGCCTGGAGCCTTGGGACAGCCTACGAGCAGTACTTC

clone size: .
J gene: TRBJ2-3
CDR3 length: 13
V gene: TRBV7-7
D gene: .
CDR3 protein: CASSPQPGNTQYF
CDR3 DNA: TGTGCTAGCAGCCCCCAGCCCGGGAATACGCAGTATTTT

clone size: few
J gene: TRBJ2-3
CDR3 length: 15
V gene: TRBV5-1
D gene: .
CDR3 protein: CASSLQAASTDTQYF
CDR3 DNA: TGCGCCAGCAGCTTGCAGGCAGCTAGCACAGATACGCAGTATTTT

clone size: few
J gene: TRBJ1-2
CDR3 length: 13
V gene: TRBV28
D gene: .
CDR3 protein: CASTSGTFYGYTF
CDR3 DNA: TGTGCCAGCACCTCCGGGACATTCTATGGCTACACCTTC

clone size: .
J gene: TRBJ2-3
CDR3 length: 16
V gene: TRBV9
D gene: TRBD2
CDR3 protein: CASSGRTSGGTDTQYF
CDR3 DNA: TGTGCCAGCAGCGGGAGAACTAGCGGTGGTACAGATACGCAGTATTTT

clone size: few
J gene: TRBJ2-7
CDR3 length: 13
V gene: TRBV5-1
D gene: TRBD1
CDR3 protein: CASSRGQGYEQYF
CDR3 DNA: TGCGCCAGCAGCCGTGGACAGGGCTACGAGCAGTACTTC

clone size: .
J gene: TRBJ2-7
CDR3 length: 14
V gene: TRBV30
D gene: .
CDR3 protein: CAWKRGISSYEQYF
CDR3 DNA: TGTGCCTGGAAACGAGGAATTAGCTCCTACGAGCAGTACTTC

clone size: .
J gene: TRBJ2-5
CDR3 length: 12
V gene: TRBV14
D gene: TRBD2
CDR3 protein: CASGRGQETQYF
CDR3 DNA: TGTGCCAGCGGGCGGGGGCAAGAGACCCAGTACTTC

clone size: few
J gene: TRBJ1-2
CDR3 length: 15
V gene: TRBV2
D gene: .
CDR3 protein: CASSEAVGGAYGYTF
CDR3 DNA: TGTGCCAGCAGTGAAGCCGTTGGGGGCGCCTATGGCTACACCTTC

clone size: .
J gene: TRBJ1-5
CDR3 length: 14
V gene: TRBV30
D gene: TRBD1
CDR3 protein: CAWDRGGGNQPQHF
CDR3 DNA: TGTGCCTGGGACAGGGGAGGCGGCAATCAGCCCCAGCATTTT

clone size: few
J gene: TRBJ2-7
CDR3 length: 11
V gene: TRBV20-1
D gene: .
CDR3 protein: CSAGQAYEQYF
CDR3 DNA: TGCAGTGCCGGACAAGCCTACGAGCAGTACTTC

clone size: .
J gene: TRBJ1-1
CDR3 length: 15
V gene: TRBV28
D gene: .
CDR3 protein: CASSLVGSSNTEAFF
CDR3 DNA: TGTGCCAGCAGTTTAGTGGGCAGCTCGAACACTGAAGCTTTCTTT

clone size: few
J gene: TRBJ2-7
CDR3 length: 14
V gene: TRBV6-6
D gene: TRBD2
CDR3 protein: CASSETSGRYEQYF
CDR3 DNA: TGTGCCAGCAGTGAGACTAGCGGGAGATACGAGCAGTACTTC

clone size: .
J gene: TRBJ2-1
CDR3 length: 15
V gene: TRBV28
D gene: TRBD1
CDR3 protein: CASNPRQGAFNEQFF
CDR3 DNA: TGTGCCAGCAACCCTCGACAGGGGGCTTTCAATGAGCAGTTCTTC

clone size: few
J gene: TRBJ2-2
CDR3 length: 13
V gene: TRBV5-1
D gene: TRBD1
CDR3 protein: CASSWDSTGELFF
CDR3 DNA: TGCGCCAGCAGCTGGGACAGTACCGGGGAGCTGTTTTTT

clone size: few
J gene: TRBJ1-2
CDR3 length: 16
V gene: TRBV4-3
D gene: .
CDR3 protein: CASSQEIGQGNYGYTF
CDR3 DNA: TGCGCCAGCAGCCAAGAGATCGGGCAGGGAAACTATGGCTACACCTTC

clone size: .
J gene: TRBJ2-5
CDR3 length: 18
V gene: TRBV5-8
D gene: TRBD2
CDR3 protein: CASRSGLAGVSQVETQYF
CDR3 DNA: TGTGCCAGCAGATCCGGACTAGCGGGAGTTTCCCAAGTAGAGACCCAGTACTTC

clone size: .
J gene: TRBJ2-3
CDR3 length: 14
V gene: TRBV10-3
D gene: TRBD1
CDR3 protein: CAIRQGAVADTQYF
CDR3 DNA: TGTGCCATCAGACAGGGGGCGGTCGCAGATACGCAGTATTTT

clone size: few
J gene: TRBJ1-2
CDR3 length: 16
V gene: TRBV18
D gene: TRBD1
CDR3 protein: CASSPRGTGQRYGYTF
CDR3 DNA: TGTGCCAGCTCACCTAGAGGGACAGGCCAGCGTTATGGCTACACCTTC

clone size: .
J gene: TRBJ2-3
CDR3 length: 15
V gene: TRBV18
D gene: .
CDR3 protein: CASSLLLGGTDTQYF
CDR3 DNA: TGTGCCAGCTCACTTTTACTCGGGGGCACAGATACGCAGTATTTT

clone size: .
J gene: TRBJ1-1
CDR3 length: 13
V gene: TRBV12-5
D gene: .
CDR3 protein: CASSGQLNTEAFF
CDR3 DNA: TGTGCTAGCTCCGGACAGCTGAACACTGAAGCTTTCTTT

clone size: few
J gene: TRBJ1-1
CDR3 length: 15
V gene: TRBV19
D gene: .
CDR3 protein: CASSIQGTLNTEAFF
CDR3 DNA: TGTGCCAGTAGTATTCAAGGGACATTGAACACTGAAGCTTTCTTT

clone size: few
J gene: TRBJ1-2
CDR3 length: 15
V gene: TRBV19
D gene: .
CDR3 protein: CASTPQGPVNYGYTF
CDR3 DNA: TGTGCCAGTACTCCACAGGGACCCGTAAACTATGGCTACACCTTC

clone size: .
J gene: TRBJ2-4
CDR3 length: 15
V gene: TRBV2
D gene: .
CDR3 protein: CASSGQNTAKNIQYF
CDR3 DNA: TGTGCCAGCAGTGGCCAAAACACAGCCAAAAACATTCAGTACTTC

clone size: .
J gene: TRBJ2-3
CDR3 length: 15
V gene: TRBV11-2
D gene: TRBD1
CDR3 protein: CASSFGTGGRDTQYF
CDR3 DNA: TGTGCCAGCAGCTTTGGGACAGGGGGCAGAGATACGCAGTATTTT

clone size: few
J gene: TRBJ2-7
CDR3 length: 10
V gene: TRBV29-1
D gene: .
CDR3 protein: CSYGSTEQYF
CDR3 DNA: TGCAGCTACGGGAGTACCGAGCAGTACTTC

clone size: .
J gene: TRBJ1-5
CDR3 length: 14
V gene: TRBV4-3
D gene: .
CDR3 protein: CASSQDNGWKPQHF
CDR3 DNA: TGCGCCAGCAGCCAAGATAACGGGTGGAAGCCCCAGCATTTT

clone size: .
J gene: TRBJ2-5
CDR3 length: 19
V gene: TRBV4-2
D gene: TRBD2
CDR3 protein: CASSQDESASGRALNTQYF
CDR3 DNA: TGTGCCAGCAGCCAAGATGAGTCGGCTAGCGGGAGGGCCTTGAACACCCAGTACTTC